Presented here are 21 T cell receptor beta chains from one specimen sequenced in a study of T cells in Graves' hyperthyroidism and ophthalmopathy. Amplified TCR beta CDR3 regions came from RNA transcripts. First-round RT-PCR targeting the TCR CDR3 was performed with the HTBI primer set. TCRdb redid the calling of the multiplex PCR reads with MiXCR, one entry per CDR3 protein. The repertoire holds about 560,000 distinct CDR3 sequences, with under 60% as singletons. Sequencing was carried out using peripheral blood or thyroid tissue (not recorded which). The receptors were sampled from a woman younger than 35 with Graves' hyperthyroidism.

CDR3 amino acids: CASRGPGTSQETQYF. Here the CDR3 DNA reads TGTGCCAGCAGAGGACCTGGGACTAGCCAAGAGACCCAGTACTTC. The V call is TRBV2, the J call TRBJ2-5, with 8 bases aligning to TRBD2. The germline gives CDR1 SNHLY, CDR2 FYNNEI. V gave up 6 bases and J gave up 1 base; unmatched junction bases: 7. There are 15 residues in the CDR3.

As for this clonotype: One end of the junction does not line up with germline, which may come from a read error. The J gene is TRBJ1-4, the V gene TRBV2, with no clear D. The CDR3 contains 17 residues. CDR1 is SNHLY, CDR2 FYNNEI, per germline. CDR3 residues: CASSLGLSSVTNEKLFF. CDR3 nucleotide sequence: TGCGCCAGCAGCTTGGGCTTGAGCAGTGTAACTAATGAAAAACTGTTTTTT.

The V call is TRBV29-1, the J call TRBJ2-3; 11 positions agree with TRBD1. This CDR3 is 13 amino acids long. Germline V gene data show CDR1 as SQVTM and CDR2 as ANQGSEA. With V trimmed by 7 bases and J by 5 bases, 5 bases remained unmatched. The CDR3 nucleotides read TGCAGCGGCTGGACAGGGGGCTTAGATACGCAGTATTTT. Its protein is CSGWTGGLDTQYF.

This clonotype showed up just once. A read error may account for a junction end that differs from germline. The J gene is TRBJ1-5, the V gene TRBV2; TRBD1 is a possible D gene (5 bases). CDR1 is SNHLY and CDR2 is FYNNEI in the germline V gene. The CDR3 loop spans 14 amino acids. The CDR3 DNA reads as TGTGCCACCAGTGTGGGGGATGACTATCAACCCCAGCATTTT. Amino acid sequence: CATSVGDDYQPQHF.

V is TRBV2 and J is TRBJ2-7; a possible D gene is TRBD1 (5 bases). CDR3 length: 14 residues. Germline loops: CDR1 SNHLY, CDR2 FYNNEI. V lost 6 bases and J lost 3, with 15 bases in between. This CDR3 reads CASSSGALDYEQYF. The CDR3 DNA reads TGTGCCAGCAGCTCTGGGGCTCTCGACTACGAGCAGTACTTC.

Many counts were recorded for this clonotype. V usage is TRBV29-1 and J usage is TRBJ2-7; D is uncertain. V was trimmed by 4 bases and J by 2 bases, leaving 12 bases between them. In germline, CDR1 is SQVTM, CDR2 ANQGSEA. The CDR3 runs 13 residues. Here the CDR3 DNA reads TGCAGCGTTGTCGAAACGGGCGCCTACGAGCAGTACTTC. It specifies CSVVETGAYEQYF.

The J gene is TRBJ2-5, the V gene TRBV20-1; no definite D call. Germline assignment: CDR1 DFQATT and CDR2 SNEGSKA (reference sequence). This CDR3 region has 14 residues. V gave up 3 bases and J gave up 5 bases, with 16 bases separating them. For the CDR3, the DNA is TGCAGTGCTAGTGGCGACCGGGCCTTTGAGACCCAGTACTTC. It encodes CSASGDRAFETQYF.

The V and J genes are TRBV20-1 and TRBJ2-5; TRBD2 agrees at 8 bases. The CDR3 totals 15 residues. CDR1 is DFQATT and CDR2 is SNEGSKA in the germline V gene (reference sequence). V dropped 1 base and J dropped 2; count of bases not matched to a gene: 6. The CDR3 DNA reads as TGCAGTGCTAGAGGGGCTAGCGGGCTTCAAGAGACCCAGTACTTC. It translates to CSARGASGLQETQYF.

This clonotype was counted ten times or more. The CDR3 DNA reads TGTGCCAGCAGTCACGGACGGAGCTACGAGCAGTACTTC. Translating it yields CASSHGRSYEQYF. This chain links TRBV7-2 with TRBJ2-7; unclear D gene. Trimming cost V 6 bases and J 3 bases, with 12 bases left between them. Germline assignment: CDR1 SGHTA and CDR2 FQGNSA. The CDR3 has 13 residues.

The chain is built from TRBV7-9 and TRBJ2-7, with a possible D match to TRBD2 (6 bases). V shed 1 base and J shed 0 bases, with 13 bases lying between them. Germline-derived CDR1 and CDR2 are SEHNR and FQNEAQ (reference sequence). The CDR3 sequence is 16 residues long. The CDR3 sequence is CASSLELFGSSYEQYF. In DNA, the CDR3 is TGTGCCAGCAGCTTAGAACTGTTCGGGAGCTCCTACGAGCAGTACTTC.

V usage is TRBV10-3 and J usage is TRBJ1-2; unclear D gene. This CDR3 spans 11 amino acids. The V gene's germline CDR1 is ENHRY and CDR2 SYGVKD. Trimming pared 11 bases from V and 4 bases from J, leaving 11 bases between. The CDR3 DNA reads TGTGCCTCCAACGAGGGCTATGGCTACACCTTC. This codes for CASNEGYGYTF.

A word on this clonotype: Since no conserved phenylalanine or tryptophan closes the CDR3, a read error is the likely cause. The DNA is left out, because the CDR3 cannot be placed on it with certainty; the CDR3 is given as TCRdb lists it. The chain has TRBV29-1 and TRBJ1-3. The CDR3 is 8 amino acids long, termini counted. Germline V CDR1 and CDR2: SQVTM, ANQGSEA. The chain's CDR3 is CSVELENT.

This clonotype came up many times. V and J are TRBV12-3 or TRBV12-4 and TRBJ2-6; maybe TRBD2 (5 bases). This CDR3 is 14 amino acids long. Trimming removed 6 bases from V and 5 bases from J, with 11 bases in between. This CDR3 reads CASRDSGRANVLTF. The CDR3 DNA is TGTGCCAGCAGGGACTCCGGCAGGGCCAACGTCCTGACTTTC.

The chain links TRBV29-1 to TRBJ1-2; 11 bases fit TRBD1. After removal of 3 bases from V and 10 bases from J, the junction contained 7 bases not matched to a gene. The CDR3 has 13 residues. The germline gives CDR1 SQVTM, CDR2 ANQGSEA. The CDR3 protein is CSVESGTGGFYTF. The DNA for the CDR3 is TGCAGCGTTGAGTCCGGGACAGGGGGTTTCTACACCTTC.

This clonotype came up many times. Written as DNA, the CDR3 is TGTGCCAGCAGTGAGGGCAGGGACGCATACGAGCAGTACTTC. This sequence encodes CASSEGRDAYEQYF. The J gene is TRBJ2-7, the V gene TRBV2; the D call may be TRBD1 or TRBD2 (5 bases each). The CDR3 loop spans 14 amino acids. V lost 3 bases to trimming and J lost 4 bases, with 13 bases between them. CDR1 is SNHLY and CDR2 is FYNNEI in the germline V gene.

In its sample, this clonotype was seen many times. V gene TRBV10-3 combines with J gene TRBJ2-5; D not certain. V lost 3 bases and J 5 bases, leaving 4 bases between the germline ends. The V gene's germline CDR1 is ENHRY and CDR2 SYGVKD. This CDR3 is 11 amino acids long. The CDR3 sequence: CAISDGETQYF. DNA for the CDR3: TGTGCCATCAGTGATGGGGAGACCCAGTACTTC.

The rearrangement uses TRBV10-3 and TRBJ2-2; 9 bases agree with TRBD1. Germline trimming cut 7 bases from V and 4 bases from J; bases unmatched to any gene: 7. The germline V gene encodes CDR1 ENHRY and CDR2 SYGVKD. The CDR3 covers 15 residues. Here the CDR3 reads CAINGQGSFTGELFF. In nucleotides, the CDR3 is TGTGCCATCAACGGACAGGGGAGTTTCACCGGGGAGCTGTTTTTT.

V usage is TRBV19 and J usage is TRBJ2-7; maybe TRBD2 (6 bases). The CDR3 extends over 14 amino acids. Germline V gene lookup returns CDR1 LNHDA and CDR2 SQIVND (reference sequence). V shed 4 bases and J shed 0 bases, with 10 bases lying between them. CDR3 coding DNA: TGTGCCAGTAGTACCCGGGGGTTCTCCTACGAGCAGTACTTC. This encodes CASSTRGFSYEQYF. Using reference TRBV19 and TRBJ2-7 for the parts outside the CDR3, the full variable domain is DGGITQSPKYLFRKEGQNVTLSCEQNLNHDAMYWYRQDPGQGLRLIYYSQIVNDFQKGDIAEGYSVSREKKESFPLTVTSAQKNPTAFYLCASSTRGFSYEQYFGPGTRLTVT.

This clonotype was recorded once. This chain uses TRBV19 with TRBJ2-2; 7 nucleotides agree with TRBD2. The germline V gene has CDR1 LNHDA and CDR2 SQIVND (reference sequence). This CDR3 has 16 amino acids. With V trimmed by 6 bases and J by 2 bases, 9 bases remained unmatched. CDR3 sequence: CASSLAVATNTGELFF. DNA for the CDR3: TGTGCCAGTAGCCTAGCGGTAGCGACAAACACCGGGGAGCTGTTTTTT.

This clonotype occurred many times. The junction does not match germline at one end; this may be a read error. V is TRBV6-5 and J is TRBJ1-5, with D perhaps TRBD1 (5 bases). The CDR3 sequence is 14 residues long. Germline CDR1 MNHEY, CDR2 SVGAGI. CDR3 region: CASSYGGSYQPQHF. The CDR3 DNA follows: TGTGCCAGCAGTTACGGGGGTAGCTATCAGCCCCAGCATTTT.

V gene TRBV10-2 combines with J gene TRBJ2-7, with 9 bases that match TRBD2. The germline CDR1 and CDR2 sequences are WSHSY and SAAADI. CDR3 size: 9 residues. This CDR3 is CASGSEQYF. CDR3 bases: TGCGCTAGCGGGAGCGAGCAGTACTTC.